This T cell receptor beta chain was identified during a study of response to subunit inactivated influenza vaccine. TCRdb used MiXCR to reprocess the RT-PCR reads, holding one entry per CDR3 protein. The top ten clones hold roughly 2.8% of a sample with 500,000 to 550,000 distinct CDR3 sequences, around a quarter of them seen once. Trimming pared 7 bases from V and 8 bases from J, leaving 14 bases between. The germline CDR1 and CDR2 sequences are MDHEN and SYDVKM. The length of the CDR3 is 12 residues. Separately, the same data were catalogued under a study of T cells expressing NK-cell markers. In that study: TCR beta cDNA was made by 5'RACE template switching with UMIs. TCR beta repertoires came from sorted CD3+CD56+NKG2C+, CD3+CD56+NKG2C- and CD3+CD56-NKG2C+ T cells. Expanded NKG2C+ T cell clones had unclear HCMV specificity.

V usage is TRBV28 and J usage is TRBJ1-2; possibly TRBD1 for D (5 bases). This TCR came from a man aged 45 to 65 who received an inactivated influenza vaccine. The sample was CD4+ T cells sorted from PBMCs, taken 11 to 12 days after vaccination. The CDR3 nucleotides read TGTGCCAGCAACTCAGGGACTTGGGGCTACACCTTC. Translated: CASNSGTWGYTF.